This TCR beta chain appears in the sequencing data of a study of response to subunit inactivated influenza vaccine. TCRdb analysed the RT-PCR reads with MiXCR anew, one entry per CDR3 protein. This table holds roughly 790,000 distinct CDR3 sequences, 21% found once. A word on this clonotype: Antigen: not known.

Study-wide results and limits: Authors suggested few new T cells are recruited by each seasonal influenza vaccination.

This clonotype was sampled from a man aged 45-60 years who received an inactivated influenza vaccine. Specimen: PBMCs from blood, collected 5 days after vaccination.

The CDR3 here is CASSPDNYQETQYF. CDR3 DNA: TGTGCCAGCAGTCCGGACAACTACCAAGAGACCCAGTACTTC. This chain uses TRBV28 with TRBJ2-5, with D maybe TRBD1 (5 bases). The V gene's germline CDR1 is MDHEN and CDR2 SYDVKM. The V gene lost 5 bases and the J gene lost 0 bases, with 10 bases spanning the gap. The CDR3 spans 14 residues.